This T cell receptor beta chain was documented in a study of shared clonotypes between healthy human individuals (dated by TCRdb to 2018 to 2020). Regarding the research as a whole: The cohort comprised two women and three men aged 18 to 49 years. For each donor, three plates each were used for CD4 naive and CD4 memory, two plates were used for CD8 naive, and one plate was used for CD8 memory. To estimate repertoire size and how much clonotypes are shared between individuals, the study performed deep sequencing of blood TCR repertoires from roughly five healthy adults. Libraries were prepared and TCR repertoires were sequenced by different laboratories using diverse techniques, in order to increase sequencing depth and limit assay-specific biases. Per donor, leukapheresis produced somewhere between about 0.85 and 9.5 billion PBMCs.

TCR CDR3 regions were amplified from genomic DNA by multiplex PCR using the deep immunoSEQ assay. For each cell subset, the extracted genomic DNA was distributed evenly across all wells of several immunoSEQ 96-well plates, and each plate served as one replicate. For sorted subsets, around 0.2 ug genomic DNA, equal to 30,000 or so T cell genomes, was loaded into each replicate PCR. Purified libraries were measured with a Qubit 3.0 fluorometer, size-checked on a Bioanalyzer 2100, and measured again with the KAPA Library Quantification kit. A separate single-read 150-cycle Illumina NextSeq 550 flow cell was used to sequence each immunoSEQ 96-well plate. Per the original workflow: Because only junctional sequences without quality scores were contained in the immunoSEQ output, filtering matching that applied to full-length reads could not be performed. Sequences were annotated with PyIR, a Python wrapper for IgBLAST v1.9, and V/J genes and CDR3 were assigned using IMGT germline references. Any read was removed if the V/J assignment was weak (E-value above 1e-6), the CDR3 was missing, or the read contained stop codons, out-of-frame junctions, or ambiguous translated residues. V3J clonotypes were defined as sequences sharing the same inferred V gene, J gene, and CDR3 amino acid sequence. To compute the percentage overlap between repertoires, the number of shared unique clonotypes was divided by the size of the smaller repertoire. Three approaches were used to assess repertoire richness: RTK rarefaction, the Chao1 estimator, and Recon v2.1 estimates of unobserved clonotypes. For all TCRbeta clonotypes obtained by the gDNA method from four donors, generation probabilities were computed with OLGA. TCRdb mirrors the immuneACCESS table, restricted to in-frame sequences. Some clones are absent from its copies; in checked studies, under half trace to an unresolved V gene, and the reason for the others is unknown. V and J calls and clone size are copied from that table; D and trimming were computed from the DNA. The sample table records a few hundred thousand clones; about 97% of these occur just once. 0.057% of the sample lies in the top ten.

Remarks on this clone: The antigen it recognizes is unknown. One base away there is no much larger clone; base qualities are not given. At the DNA level, this CDR3 is encoded by other sequences in the same sample as well.

Healthy HIV-negative adults with no recently reported acute infections or vaccinations were included as donors. Every donor was a Caucasian adult living in Nashville, Tennessee, USA. CD4+ T cells were enriched through magnetic negative selection, after which naive cells were positively selected on CD45RA and the remaining negative fraction served as the memory subset. Blood was collected by leukapheresis, and PBMCs were isolated by Ficoll-Histopaque density gradient centrifugation and then cryopreserved in liquid nitrogen vapor phase. Analytical flow cytometry was used to check the purity and quantity of each magnetically sorted T cell population. Each sorted fraction had its genomic DNA isolated and then quantified by UV absorbance on a Nanodrop 2000c. Taken from the germline V gene, the CDR1 and CDR2 loops are MNHNS and SASEGT. From its cysteine to its phenylalanine, the CDR3 spans 11 amino acids. The DNA shown is the 33-base CDR3, in frame from base 1. The junction carries 5 bases between V and J, which are trimmed by 7 bases and 4 bases respectively.

What the research found in general, with its limitations: Compared with non-shared clonotypes, clonotypes shared by all four sorted-subset donors had higher generation probabilities. The small number of donors limited the genetic and exposure-history diversity represented. Across several donors, approximately 5% of naive CD4, roughly 3.5% of naive CD8, 2.3% of memory CD4, and approximately 0.42% of memory CD8 clonotypes were shared. Sampling was restricted to blood, and TCR repertoires in tissue are likely to differ from TCR repertoires in blood. Naive subsets generally had larger estimated clonotype richness than memory subsets. Pairwise subsampling led to the expectation that sequencing depth would affect the degree of clonotype sharing among donors. Rarefaction of sorted-subset datasets indicated incomplete sequencing despite the large sequencing depth.

The chain uses TRBV6-1 and TRBJ1-5; no D segment can be confidently identified. This sequence originates from a woman aged 25-40 years in good health. The source material was naive CD4+ T cells sorted from blood. The intended sense of this specimen's cell subset or site label: CD45RA+ positively selected. The DNA sequence is TGTGCCAGCAACTCAAATCAGCCCCAGCATTTT. It specifies CASNSNQPQHF.